This T cell receptor (beta chain) comes out of a study of shared clonotypes between healthy human individuals. General study points: Sorted-subset sequencing was shown by rarefaction to be incomplete despite large depth.

V gave up 5 bases and J gave up 2 bases, with 12 bases separating them. The CDR3 contains 14 residues. Germline V lookup: CDR1 SEHNR, CDR2 FQNEAQ (reference sequence). Worth noting for this clone: Its antigen is unidentified.

Repertoires were generated with immunoSEQ multiplex PCR, while TCRdb's copy carries only in-frame clones and drops some. The table has roughly 2 million clones, approximately 94% seen once. The sample taken for sequencing was naive CD4+ T cells sorted from blood. The subset is: CD45RA+ positively selected. The receptor's source is a man between 18 and 29 years old in good health. J is TRBJ1-1 and V is TRBV7-9; D perhaps matches TRBD1 (5 bases). CDR3 protein: CASSILGGNTEAFF. The CDR3 DNA sequence: TGTGCCAGCAGCATCTTGGGGGGAAACACTGAAGCTTTCTTT.